The rows below give T cell receptor beta chains drawn from one sample of a study of T cell repertoires in cytomegalovirus infection. A single record per CDR3 protein comes from TCRdb applying MiXCR to the reads. The table lists some 700,000 distinct CDR3 sequences, 35% of them singletons. Input material: PBMCs. All receptors derive from a human donor in good health (CMV status not recorded). Some clones in this sample may be carry-over from other donors' samples. Both conserved end residues are part of each CDR3.

J | V | CDR3
TRBJ2-7 | TRBV7-9 | CASSPPGALVYEQYF
TRBJ1-3 | TRBV18 | CASSPGSVSGNTIYF
TRBJ2-1 | TRBV9 | CASSVFWDRVYNEQFF
. | TRBV12-3/TRBV12-4 | CASSAGTGAYQPQYF
TRBJ2-7 | TRBV7-2 | CASSLDVRGAHEQYF
TRBJ1-1 | TRBV20-1 | CSARVRNRGHGVNTEAFF
TRBJ1-4 | TRBV7-7 | CASSYSAGTGGEKLFF
TRBJ1-1 | TRBV11-2 | CASSLGVGAMNTEAFF
TRBJ2-3 | TRBV14 | CASSDIRTSPDTQYF
TRBJ2-3 | TRBV6-6 | CASSYLTRDTQYF
TRBJ1-2 | TRBV9 | CASSVGRGLDGYTF
TRBJ2-7 | TRBV20-1 | CSARGGRNEQYF
TRBJ1-1 | TRBV19 | CASSGPGGVNTEAFF
TRBJ2-5 | TRBV15 | CATRRLGGRGETQYF
TRBJ2-7 | TRBV25-1 | CASSELGQGYEQYF
TRBJ1-5 | TRBV19 | CASSIDPRNNQPQHF
TRBJ2-3 | TRBV5-4 | CASSHGLRGPSTDTQYF
TRBJ2-1 | TRBV12-3/TRBV12-4 | CASTSGGLSDEQFF
TRBJ1-1 | TRBV18 | CASSPNSAGTGGGLGPEAFF
TRBJ1-1 | TRBV28 | CASSLLPGLGTEAFF
TRBJ1-3 | TRBV28 | CASRGPGDTIYF
TRBJ1-1 | TRBV12-3/TRBV12-4 | CASKPGRLNTEAFF
TRBJ2-7 | TRBV5-1 | CASSSSGFLHEQYF
TRBJ2-1 | TRBV7-9 | CANQPSSGLVAGDEQFF
TRBJ2-2 | TRBV7-2 | CASSPPGLAGGTGELFF
TRBJ2-1 | TRBV20-1 | CSARDLPQGLFGEQFF
TRBJ2-7 | TRBV28 | CASSYPRDSVYEQYF
TRBJ2-1 | TRBV6-8 | CASSFLSGRVPNEQFF
TRBJ1-1 | TRBV12-3/TRBV12-4 | CASTYRGRTTDAFF
TRBJ2-1 | TRBV12-3/TRBV12-4 | CASSPGGGMDSSYNEQFF
TRBJ1-1 | TRBV7-9 | CASSLDPWGEGETEAFF
TRBJ2-7 | TRBV6-1 | CASRHGTGGVQYF
TRBJ1-5 | TRBV19 | CASSRQRNQPQHF
TRBJ2-3 | TRBV28 | CASRTLAGSSDTQYF
TRBJ2-2 | TRBV7-8 | CASSHPGLLGELFF
TRBJ2-5 | TRBV7-2 | CASSPDQGVVTQYF
TRBJ1-2 | TRBV12-3/TRBV12-4 | CASTSGGEEIVYGYTF
TRBJ2-1 | TRBV19 | CASSIVQREINEQFF
TRBJ1-1 | TRBV5-1 | CASSLRAGHSEITEAFF
TRBJ1-2 | TRBV5-8 | CASSRPRHGYTF
TRBJ1-2 | TRBV20-1 | CSTSGRNYGYTF
TRBJ1-1 | TRBV7-9 | CASSSTLRGVNTEAFF
TRBJ2-7 | TRBV7-8 | CASSLEAGVLYEQYF
TRBJ1-4 | TRBV25-1 | CASSEYGLEKLFF
TRBJ2-7 | TRBV7-8 | CASSLVVAGGDGSYEQYF
TRBJ2-7 | TRBV12-3/TRBV12-4 | CASSLRQVWDEQYF
TRBJ1-1 | TRBV7-3 | CASSSGSSNTEAFF
TRBJ1-1 | TRBV6-1 | CASSLSYEAFF
TRBJ2-7 | TRBV28 | CASSLACTYEQYF
TRBJ1-5 | TRBV2 | CASRDGLISNQPQHF
TRBJ2-1 | TRBV11-2 | CASSLDGRSGIAYNEQFF
TRBJ1-2 | TRBV7-8 | CASSLQPGEGYTF
TRBJ1-4 | TRBV27 | CASSFSGRHATNEKLFF
TRBJ2-1 | TRBV23-1 | CASTHPGQANNDQFF